The clone carrying this T cell receptor (beta chain) was counted between two and nine times. No antigen is known for it. The CDR3 runs to 18 residues. V shed 4 bases, J shed 0 bases, and the junction held 7 bases outside the gene matches. Germline loops: CDR1 MGHRA, CDR2 YSYEKL. Sequenced by immunoSEQ multiplex PCR; TCRdb stores in-frame clones only, minus some. The data contain around 94,000 clones, 70% to 90% of them singletons. This sample is part of a study of radiation and T cells in renal cell carcinoma. As for the study in general: Nephrectomy followed 15 Gy stereotactic body radiation by 4 weeks. Study outcomes and limitations: From baseline, blood top tumor clonotypes peaked at 2 weeks post-radiation.

The time point was: baseline pretreatment blood. Treatment described: 15 Gy SBRT to primary tumor, nephrectomy 4 weeks later. This renal cell carcinoma was of the clear cell type. The sequence was obtained from a man aged 50 to 60 with renal cell carcinoma. Sequencing was performed on blood, taken from a patient whose treatment included radiotherapy and nephrectomy. The rearrangement uses TRBV4-1 and TRBJ2-7; TRBD2 aligns across 15 bases. The CDR3 sequence: CASSPGLAGGLSSYEQYF. In DNA form, the CDR3 reads TGCGCCAGCAGCCCGGGACTAGCGGGAGGTTTGAGCTCCTACGAGCAGTACTTC.